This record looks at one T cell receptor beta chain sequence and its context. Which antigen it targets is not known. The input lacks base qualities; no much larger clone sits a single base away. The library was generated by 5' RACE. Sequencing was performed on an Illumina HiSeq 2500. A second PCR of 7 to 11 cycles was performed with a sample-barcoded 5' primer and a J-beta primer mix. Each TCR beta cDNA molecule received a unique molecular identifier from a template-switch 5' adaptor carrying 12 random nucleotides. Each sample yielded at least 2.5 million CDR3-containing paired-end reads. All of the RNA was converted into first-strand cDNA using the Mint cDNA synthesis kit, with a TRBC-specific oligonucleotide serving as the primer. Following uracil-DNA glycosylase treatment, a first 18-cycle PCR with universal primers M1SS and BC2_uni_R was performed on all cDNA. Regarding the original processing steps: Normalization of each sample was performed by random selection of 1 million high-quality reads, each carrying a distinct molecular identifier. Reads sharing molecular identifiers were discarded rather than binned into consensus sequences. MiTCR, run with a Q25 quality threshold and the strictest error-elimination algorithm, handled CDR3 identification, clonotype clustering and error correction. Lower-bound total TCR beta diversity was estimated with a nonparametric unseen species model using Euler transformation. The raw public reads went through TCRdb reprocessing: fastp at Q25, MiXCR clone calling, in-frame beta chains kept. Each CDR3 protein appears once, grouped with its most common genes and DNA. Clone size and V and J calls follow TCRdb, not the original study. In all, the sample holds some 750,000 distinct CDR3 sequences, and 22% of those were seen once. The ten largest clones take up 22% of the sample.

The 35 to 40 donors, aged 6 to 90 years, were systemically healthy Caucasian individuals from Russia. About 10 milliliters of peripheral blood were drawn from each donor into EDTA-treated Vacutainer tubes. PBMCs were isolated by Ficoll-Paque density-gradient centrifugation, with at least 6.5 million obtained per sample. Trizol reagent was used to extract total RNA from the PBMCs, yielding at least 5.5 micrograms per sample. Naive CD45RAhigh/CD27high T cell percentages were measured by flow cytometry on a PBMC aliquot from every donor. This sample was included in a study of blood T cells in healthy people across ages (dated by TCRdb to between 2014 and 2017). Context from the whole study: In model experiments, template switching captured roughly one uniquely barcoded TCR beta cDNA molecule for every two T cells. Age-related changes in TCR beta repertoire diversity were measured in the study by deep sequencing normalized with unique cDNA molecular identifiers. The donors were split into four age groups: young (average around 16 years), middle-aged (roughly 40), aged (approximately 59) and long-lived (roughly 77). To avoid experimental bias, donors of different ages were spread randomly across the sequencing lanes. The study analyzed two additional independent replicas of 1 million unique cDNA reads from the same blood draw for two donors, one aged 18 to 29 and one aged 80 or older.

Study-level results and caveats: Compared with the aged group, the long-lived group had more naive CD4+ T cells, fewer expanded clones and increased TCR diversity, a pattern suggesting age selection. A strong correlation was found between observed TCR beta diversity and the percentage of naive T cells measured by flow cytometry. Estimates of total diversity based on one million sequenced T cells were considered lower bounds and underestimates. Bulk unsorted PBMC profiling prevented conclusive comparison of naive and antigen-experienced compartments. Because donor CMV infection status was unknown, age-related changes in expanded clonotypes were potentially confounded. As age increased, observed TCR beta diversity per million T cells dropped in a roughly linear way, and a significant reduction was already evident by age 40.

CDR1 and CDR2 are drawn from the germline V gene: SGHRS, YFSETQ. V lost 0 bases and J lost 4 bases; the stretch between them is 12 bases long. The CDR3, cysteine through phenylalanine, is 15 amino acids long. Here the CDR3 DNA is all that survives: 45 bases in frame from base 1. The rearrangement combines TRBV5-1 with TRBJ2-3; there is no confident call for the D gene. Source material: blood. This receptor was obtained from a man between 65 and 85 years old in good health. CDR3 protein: CASSLDGKRSDTQYF. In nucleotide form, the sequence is TGCGCCAGCAGCTTGGACGGCAAAAGGTCAGATACGCAGTATTTT.